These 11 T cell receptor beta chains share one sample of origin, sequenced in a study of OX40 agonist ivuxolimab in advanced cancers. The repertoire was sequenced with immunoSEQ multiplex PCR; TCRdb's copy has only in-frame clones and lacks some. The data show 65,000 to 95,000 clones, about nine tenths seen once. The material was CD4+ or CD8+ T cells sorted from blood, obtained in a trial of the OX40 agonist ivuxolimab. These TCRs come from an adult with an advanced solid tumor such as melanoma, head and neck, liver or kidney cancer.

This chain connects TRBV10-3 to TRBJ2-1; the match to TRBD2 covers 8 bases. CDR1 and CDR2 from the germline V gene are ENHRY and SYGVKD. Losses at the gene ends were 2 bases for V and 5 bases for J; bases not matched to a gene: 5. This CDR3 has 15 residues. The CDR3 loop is CAISERAGGDNEQFF. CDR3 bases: TGTGCCATCAGTGAGCGGGCGGGAGGAGACAATGAGCAGTTCTTC.

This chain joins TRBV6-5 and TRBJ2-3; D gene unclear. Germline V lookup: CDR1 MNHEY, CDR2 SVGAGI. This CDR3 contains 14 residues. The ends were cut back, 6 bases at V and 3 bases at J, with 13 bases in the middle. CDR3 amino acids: CASSPVRKTDTQYF. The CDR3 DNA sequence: TGTGCCAGCAGCCCCGTAAGAAAGACAGATACGCAGTATTTT.

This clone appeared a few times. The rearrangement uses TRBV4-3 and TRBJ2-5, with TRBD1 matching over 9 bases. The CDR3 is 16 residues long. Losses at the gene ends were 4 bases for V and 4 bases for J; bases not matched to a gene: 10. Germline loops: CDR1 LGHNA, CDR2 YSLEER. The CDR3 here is CASSRQTGGEGETQYF. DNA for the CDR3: TGCGCCAGCAGCCGCCAAACAGGGGGCGAGGGAGAGACCCAGTACTTC.

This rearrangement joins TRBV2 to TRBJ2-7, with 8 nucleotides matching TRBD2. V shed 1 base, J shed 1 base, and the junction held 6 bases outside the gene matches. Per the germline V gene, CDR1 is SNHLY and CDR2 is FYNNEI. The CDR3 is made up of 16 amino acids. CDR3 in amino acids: CASSEVPAGASYEQYF. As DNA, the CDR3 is TGTGCCAGCAGTGAAGTTCCAGCGGGGGCATCCTACGAGCAGTACTTC.

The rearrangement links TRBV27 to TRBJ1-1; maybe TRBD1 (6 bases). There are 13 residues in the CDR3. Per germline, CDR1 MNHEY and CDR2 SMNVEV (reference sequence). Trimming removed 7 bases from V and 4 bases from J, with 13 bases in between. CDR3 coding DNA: TGTGCCAGCAAGGGGGTGGGGGTCACTGAAGCTTTCTTT. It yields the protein CASKGVGVTEAFF.

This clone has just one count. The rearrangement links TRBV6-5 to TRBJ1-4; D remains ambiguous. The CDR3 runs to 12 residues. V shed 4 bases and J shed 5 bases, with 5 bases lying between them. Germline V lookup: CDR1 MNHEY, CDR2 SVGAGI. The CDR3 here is CASSFRNEKLFF. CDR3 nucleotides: TGTGCCAGCAGTTTCCGGAATGAAAAACTGTTTTTT.

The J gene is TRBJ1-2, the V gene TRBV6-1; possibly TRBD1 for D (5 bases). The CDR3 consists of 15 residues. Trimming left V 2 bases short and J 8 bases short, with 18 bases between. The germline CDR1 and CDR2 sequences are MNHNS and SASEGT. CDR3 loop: CASSESSALWGGYTF. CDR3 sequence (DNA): TGTGCCAGCAGTGAATCCTCGGCTCTCTGGGGCGGCTACACCTTC.

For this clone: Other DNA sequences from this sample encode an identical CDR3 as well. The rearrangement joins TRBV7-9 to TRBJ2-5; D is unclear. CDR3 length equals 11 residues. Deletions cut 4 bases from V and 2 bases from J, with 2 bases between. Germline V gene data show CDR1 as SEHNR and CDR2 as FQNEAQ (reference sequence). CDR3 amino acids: CASSSQETQYF. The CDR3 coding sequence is TGTGCCAGCAGCTCACAAGAGACCCAGTACTTC.

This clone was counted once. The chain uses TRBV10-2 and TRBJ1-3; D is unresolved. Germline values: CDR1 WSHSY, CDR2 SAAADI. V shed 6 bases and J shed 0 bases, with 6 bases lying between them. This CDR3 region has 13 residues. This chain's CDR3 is CASSQYSGNTIYF. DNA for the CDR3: TGCGCCAGCAGCCAGTACTCTGGAAACACCATATATTTT.

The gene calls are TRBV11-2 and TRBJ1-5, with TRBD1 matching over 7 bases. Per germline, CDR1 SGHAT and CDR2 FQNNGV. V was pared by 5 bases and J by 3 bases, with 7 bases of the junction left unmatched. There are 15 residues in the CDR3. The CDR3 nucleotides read TGTGCCAGCAGCCCTGGGACAGCATTCAATCAGCCCCAGCATTTT. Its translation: CASSPGTAFNQPQHF.

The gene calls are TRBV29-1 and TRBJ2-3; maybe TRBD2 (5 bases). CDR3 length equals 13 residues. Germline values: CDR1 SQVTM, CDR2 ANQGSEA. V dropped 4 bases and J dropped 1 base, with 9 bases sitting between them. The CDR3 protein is CSVAGIGTDTQYF. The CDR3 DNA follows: TGCAGCGTTGCCGGGATTGGCACAGATACGCAGTATTTT.